This T cell receptor beta chain was captured by sequencing in a study of blood T cell repertoires in COVID-19. Study details: COVID-19 samples collected from the United States, Italy and Spain covered acute and convalescent phases. Sources were T cells, B-cell-depleted T cells, or PBMCs; the material itself was cDNA or gDNA.

The CDR3 covers 11 residues. Between the trimmed V and J ends, which lost 6 bases and 5 bases, there was a span of 3 bases. From germline, CDR1 is KGHDR and CDR2 SFDVKD. This clone was seen just once. Original analysis: From reference gene primer amplification, estimates of nucleated cell counts were derived. Some clones are missing from TCRdb's copy, which holds only in-frame ones; the method was immunoSEQ multiplex PCR. D and trimming come from the DNA, and the V and J calls and clone size come from that table. Of fewer than 250,000 clones listed, roughly nine tenths are singletons. The chain combines TRBV24-1 with TRBJ1-4, with D hard to call. The TCR sequence derives from a woman aged 45-65 years with acute or convalescent COVID-19. Sequencing was performed on peripheral blood. The CDR3 coding sequence is TGTGCCACCAGTCAGAATGAAAAACTGTTTTTT. This sequence encodes CATSQNEKLFF.